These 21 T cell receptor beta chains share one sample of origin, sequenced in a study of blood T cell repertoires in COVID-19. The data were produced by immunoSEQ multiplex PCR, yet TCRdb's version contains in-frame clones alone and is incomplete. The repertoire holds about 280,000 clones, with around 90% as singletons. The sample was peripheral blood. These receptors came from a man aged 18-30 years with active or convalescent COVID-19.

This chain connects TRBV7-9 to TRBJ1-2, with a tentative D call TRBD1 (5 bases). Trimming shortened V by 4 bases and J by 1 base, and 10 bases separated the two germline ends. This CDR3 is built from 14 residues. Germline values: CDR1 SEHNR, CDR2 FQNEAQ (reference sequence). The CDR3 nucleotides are TGTGCCAGCAGCTCCATACAGGATAACTATGGCTACACCTTC. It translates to CASSSIQDNYGYTF.

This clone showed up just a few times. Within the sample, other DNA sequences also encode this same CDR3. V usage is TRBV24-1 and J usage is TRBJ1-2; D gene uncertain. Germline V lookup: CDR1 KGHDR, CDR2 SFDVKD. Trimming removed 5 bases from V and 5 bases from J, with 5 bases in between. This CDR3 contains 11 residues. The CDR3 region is CATSGGYGYTF. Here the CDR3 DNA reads TGTGCCACCAGTGGAGGTTATGGCTACACCTTC.

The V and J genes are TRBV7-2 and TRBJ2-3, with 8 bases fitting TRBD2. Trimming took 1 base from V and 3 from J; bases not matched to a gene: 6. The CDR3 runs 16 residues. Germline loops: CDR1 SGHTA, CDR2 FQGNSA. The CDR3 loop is CASSLGSGGHTDTQYF. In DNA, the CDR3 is TGTGCCAGCAGCTTAGGTTCGGGGGGGCATACAGATACGCAGTATTTT.

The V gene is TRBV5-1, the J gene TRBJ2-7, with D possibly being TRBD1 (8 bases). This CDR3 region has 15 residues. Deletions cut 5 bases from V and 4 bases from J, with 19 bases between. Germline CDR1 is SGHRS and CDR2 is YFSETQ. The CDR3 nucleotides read TGCGCCAGCAGATTGAGCGGGACAGGTGTTTACGAGCAGTACTTC. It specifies CASRLSGTGVYEQYF.

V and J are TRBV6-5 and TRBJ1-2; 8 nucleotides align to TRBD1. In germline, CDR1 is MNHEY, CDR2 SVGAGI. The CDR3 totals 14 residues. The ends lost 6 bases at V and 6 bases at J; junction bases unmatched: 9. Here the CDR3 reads CASRRNQGADGYTF. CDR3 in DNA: TGTGCCAGCAGGAGGAACCAGGGGGCAGATGGCTACACCTTC.

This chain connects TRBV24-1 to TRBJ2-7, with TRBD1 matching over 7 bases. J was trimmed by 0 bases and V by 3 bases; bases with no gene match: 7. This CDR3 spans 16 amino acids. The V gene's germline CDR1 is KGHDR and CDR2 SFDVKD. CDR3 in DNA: TGTGCCACCAGTGATCCTGGACAGGTCTACTCCTACGAGCAGTACTTC. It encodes CATSDPGQVYSYEQYF.

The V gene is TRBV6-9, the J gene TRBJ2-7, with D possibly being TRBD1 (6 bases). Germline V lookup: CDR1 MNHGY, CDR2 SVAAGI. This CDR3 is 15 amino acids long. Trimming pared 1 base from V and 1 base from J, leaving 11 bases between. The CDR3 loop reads CASSYWHRASYEQYF. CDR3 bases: TGTGCCAGCAGTTATTGGCACAGGGCTTCCTACGAGCAGTACTTC.

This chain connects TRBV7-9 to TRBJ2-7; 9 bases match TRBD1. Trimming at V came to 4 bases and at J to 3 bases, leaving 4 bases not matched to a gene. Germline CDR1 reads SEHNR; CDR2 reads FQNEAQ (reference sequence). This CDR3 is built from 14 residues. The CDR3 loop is CASSSDRGGYEQYF. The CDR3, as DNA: TGTGCCAGCAGCTCGGACAGGGGTGGCTACGAGCAGTACTTC. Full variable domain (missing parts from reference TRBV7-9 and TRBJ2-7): DTGVSQNPRHKITKRGQNVTFRCDPISEHNRLYWYRQTLGQGPEFLTYFQNEAQLEKSRLLSDRFSAERPKGSFSTLEIQRTEQGDSAMYLCASSSDRGGYEQYFGPGTRLTVT.

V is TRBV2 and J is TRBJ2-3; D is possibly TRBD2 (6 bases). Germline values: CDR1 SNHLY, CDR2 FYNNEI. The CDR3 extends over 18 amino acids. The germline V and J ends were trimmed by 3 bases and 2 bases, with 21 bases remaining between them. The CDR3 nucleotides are TGTGCCAGCAGTGATGGAGGGGATCGGCCCCTAACCACAGATACGCAGTATTTT. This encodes CASSDGGDRPLTTDTQYF.

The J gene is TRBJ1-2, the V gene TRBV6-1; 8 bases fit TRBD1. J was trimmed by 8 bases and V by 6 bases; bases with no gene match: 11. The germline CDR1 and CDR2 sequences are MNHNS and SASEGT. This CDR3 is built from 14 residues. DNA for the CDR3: TGTGCCAGCAGAAGATCTACAGGGGGTAGCGGCTACACCTTC. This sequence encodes CASRRSTGGSGYTF.

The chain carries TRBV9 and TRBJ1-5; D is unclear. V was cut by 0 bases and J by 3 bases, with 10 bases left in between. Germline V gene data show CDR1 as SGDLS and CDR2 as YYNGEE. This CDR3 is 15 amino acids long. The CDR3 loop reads CASSVGEGFNQPQHF. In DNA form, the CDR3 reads TGTGCCAGCAGCGTAGGGGAGGGTTTCAATCAGCCCCAGCATTTT.

The CDR3 region is CASSVSGGDPSYEQYF. Here the CDR3 DNA reads TGTGCCAGCAGCGTAAGTGGAGGGGACCCCTCCTACGAGCAGTACTTC. The chain links TRBV9 to TRBJ2-7; possible D gene TRBD2, 6 bases. V lost 1 base and J 0 bases, leaving 14 bases between the germline ends. In germline, CDR1 is SGDLS, CDR2 YYNGEE. The length of the CDR3 is 16 residues.

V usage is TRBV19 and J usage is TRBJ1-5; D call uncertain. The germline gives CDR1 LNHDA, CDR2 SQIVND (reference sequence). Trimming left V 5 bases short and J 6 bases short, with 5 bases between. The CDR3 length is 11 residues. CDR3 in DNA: TGTGCCAGTAGTGGAGGTCAGCCCCAGCATTTT. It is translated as CASSGGQPQHF.

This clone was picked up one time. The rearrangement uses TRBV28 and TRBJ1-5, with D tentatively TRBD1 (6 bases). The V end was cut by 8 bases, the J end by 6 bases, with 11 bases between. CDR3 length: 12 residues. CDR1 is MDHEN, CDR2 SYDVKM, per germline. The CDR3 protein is CASSGERQPQHF. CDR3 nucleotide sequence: TGTGCCAGCTCAGGGGAGCGTCAGCCCCAGCATTTT.

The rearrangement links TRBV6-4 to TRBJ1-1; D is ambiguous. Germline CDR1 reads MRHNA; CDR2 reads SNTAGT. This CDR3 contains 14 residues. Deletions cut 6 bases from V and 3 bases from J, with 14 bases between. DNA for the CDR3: TGTGCCAGCAGATCGGACTTTTCCGACACTGAAGCTTTCTTT. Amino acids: CASRSDFSDTEAFF.

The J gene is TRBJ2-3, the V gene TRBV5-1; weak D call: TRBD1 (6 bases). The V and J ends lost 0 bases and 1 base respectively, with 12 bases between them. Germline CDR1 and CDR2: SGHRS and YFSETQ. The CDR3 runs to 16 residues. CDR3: CASSLAGGGRTDTQYF. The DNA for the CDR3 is TGCGCCAGCAGCTTGGCCGGTGGGGGCCGCACAGATACGCAGTATTTT.

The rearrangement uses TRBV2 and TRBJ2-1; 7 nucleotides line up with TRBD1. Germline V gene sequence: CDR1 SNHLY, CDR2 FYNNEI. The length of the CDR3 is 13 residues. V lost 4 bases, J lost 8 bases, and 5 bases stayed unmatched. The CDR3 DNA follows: TGTGCCAGCAGTGGTGAGGGGGCCTATGAGCAGTTCTTC. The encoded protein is CASSGEGAYEQFF.

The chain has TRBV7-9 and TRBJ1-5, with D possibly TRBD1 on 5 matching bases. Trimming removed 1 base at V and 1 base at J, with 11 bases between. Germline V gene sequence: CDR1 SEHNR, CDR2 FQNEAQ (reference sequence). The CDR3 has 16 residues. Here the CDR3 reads CASSLGGGVSNQPQHF. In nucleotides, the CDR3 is TGTGCCAGCAGCTTAGGCGGAGGGGTGAGCAATCAGCCCCAGCATTTT.

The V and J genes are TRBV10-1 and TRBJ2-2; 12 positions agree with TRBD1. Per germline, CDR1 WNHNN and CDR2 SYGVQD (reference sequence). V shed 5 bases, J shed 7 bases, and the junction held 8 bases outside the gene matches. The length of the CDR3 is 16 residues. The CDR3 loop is CASSQGQGAYGGELFF. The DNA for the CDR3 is TGCGCCAGCAGTCAGGGACAGGGGGCGTACGGCGGGGAGCTGTTTTTT.

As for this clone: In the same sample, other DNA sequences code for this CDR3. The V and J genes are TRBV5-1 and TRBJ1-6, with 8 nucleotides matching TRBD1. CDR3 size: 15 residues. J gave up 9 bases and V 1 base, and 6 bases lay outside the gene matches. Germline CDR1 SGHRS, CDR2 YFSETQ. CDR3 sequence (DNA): TGCGCCAGCAGCTTGAAAGGACAGGGCGGTTCACCCCTCCACTTT. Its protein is CASSLKGQGGSPLHF.

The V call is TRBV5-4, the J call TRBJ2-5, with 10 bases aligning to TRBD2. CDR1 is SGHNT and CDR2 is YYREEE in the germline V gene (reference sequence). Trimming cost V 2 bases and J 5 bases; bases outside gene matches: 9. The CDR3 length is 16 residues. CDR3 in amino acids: CASSLGSGGVVETQYF. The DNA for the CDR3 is TGTGCCAGCAGCTTAGGGAGCGGGGGGGTTGTGGAGACCCAGTACTTC.